This T cell receptor beta chain was documented in a study of siplizumab effects on memory and regulatory T cells. There are 16 residues in the CDR3. The germline V gene encodes CDR1 MNHEY and CDR2 SVGAGI. V lost 4 bases, J lost 4 bases, and 7 bases stayed unmatched. Assays captured around 97,000 TCR templates per sample. Produced via immunoSEQ multiplex PCR; TCRdb's table is partial and in-frame only. Of some 110,000 clones in the sample, around 94% were seen once. Overall study results and limits: With siplizumab, Treg-derived clones averaged approximately 66% of mappable alloreactive CD4+ clones, versus 26.9% in controls. Proliferating siplizumab-culture Treg suppressive function went unconfirmed. Naive T cells were seen as more diverse than memory cells and as major alloresponse contributors.

Remarks on this clone: Its cognate antigen is unknown.

The sequence was obtained from a human donor in good health. This chain connects TRBV6-5 to TRBJ2-5, with 12 bases fitting TRBD1. The sequencing input was non-Treg CD4+ T cells sorted from blood. In DNA, the CDR3 is TGTGCCAGCAGTTTACACCGGGACAGGGGGCGAGAGACCCAGTACTTC. Protein sequence: CASSLHRDRGRETQYF.